The 17 T cell receptor beta chains listed next were all sequenced from one sample in a study of cytomegalovirus exposure and HLA in healthy donors. PCR was performed using 60 Vbeta and 13 Jbeta primers. Only in-frame clones appear in the TCRdb table, and some are missing; sequencing was by immunoSEQ multiplex PCR. The table lists fewer than 150,000 clones, 73% of them singletons. The sequencing input was PBMCs. These receptor sequences come from a human donor in good health.

The V call is TRBV7-2, the J call TRBJ2-6, with D tentatively TRBD2 (5 bases). V lost 4 bases to trimming and J lost 2 bases, with 12 bases between them. The CDR3 runs to 16 residues. Germline assignment: CDR1 SGHTA and CDR2 FQGNSA. CDR3 in DNA: TGTGCCAGCAGCTACGGCGGGCATCCTGGGGCCAACGTCCTGACTTTC. As protein: CASSYGGHPGANVLTF.

The rearrangement joins TRBV7-2 to TRBJ2-7, with D possibly matching TRBD2 (7 bases). V was trimmed by 0 bases and J by 7 bases, leaving 10 bases between them. Germline V gives CDR1 SGHTA, CDR2 FQGNSA. The CDR3 sequence is 13 residues long. The CDR3 is CASSLAGGLEQYF. The CDR3 DNA reads as TGTGCCAGCAGCTTAGCGGGGGGGCTGGAGCAGTACTTC.

The chain links TRBV27 to TRBJ2-3, with 10 nucleotides matching TRBD2. Germline trimming cut 5 bases from V and 5 bases from J; bases unmatched to any gene: 13. Germline CDR1 and CDR2: MNHEY and SMNVEV (reference sequence). This CDR3 has 17 residues. In nucleotides, the CDR3 is TGTGCCAGCAGTCCAGGAGCGGGAGGGCCTGGGAGAGATACGCAGTATTTT. Translated, it gives CASSPGAGGPGRDTQYF.

V gene TRBV18 combines with J gene TRBJ1-2; the match to TRBD1 covers 7 bases. The CDR3 sequence is 14 residues long. Germline CDR1 KGHSH, CDR2 LQKENI. V gave up 2 bases and J gave up 7 bases; unmatched junction bases: 7. The CDR3 coding sequence is TGTGCCAGCTCACCAGAACAGGGGATTGGTGGCTACACCTTC. It translates to CASSPEQGIGGYTF. Together with reference TRBV18 and TRBJ1-2, the CDR3 gives the full variable domain: NAGVMQNPRHLVRRRGQEARLRCSPMKGHSHVYWYRQLPEEGLKFMVYLQKENIIDESGMPKERFSAEFPKEGPSILRIQQVVRGDSAAYFCASSPEQGIGGYTFGSGTRLTVV.

This clone appeared once. The chain employs TRBV2 and TRBJ2-7; the match to TRBD1 covers 8 bases. The CDR3 consists of 15 residues. Germline V gene lookup returns CDR1 SNHLY and CDR2 FYNNEI. The J segment lost 6 bases and the V segment lost 5 bases, leaving 12 bases of the junction unmatched. CDR3 nucleotide sequence: TGTGCCAGCAGTTTTACCGGGACAGGTTCCGGCGAGCAGTACTTC. Amino acids: CASSFTGTGSGEQYF.

CDR3 region: CASSLIIAQPEEQYF. CDR3 coding DNA: TGTGCCAGCAGCTTAATTATAGCCCAACCTGAGGAGCAGTACTTC. The chain joins TRBV13 to TRBJ2-7; no firm D call. The CDR3 extends over 15 amino acids. V lost 2 bases and J lost 7, with 18 bases in between. CDR1 and CDR2 (germline): PRHDT, FYEKMQ (reference sequence).

This chain joins TRBV4-2 and TRBJ1-5; weak D call: TRBD1 (5 bases). The CDR3 has 18 amino acids. V lost 0 bases, J lost 7 bases, and 22 bases lay in between. Germline lookup yields CDR1 LGHNA and CDR2 YNFKEQ. The CDR3 coding sequence is TGTGCCAGCAGCCAAGAACCCGCTCCGGGTTTGGGGGGACAGCCCCAGCATTTT. Translation gives CASSQEPAPGLGGQPQHF.

This chain joins TRBV4-1 and TRBJ2-7, with 10 bases matching TRBD2. The V gene end was trimmed by 1 base and the J gene end by 7 bases; junction bases not matched to a gene: 7. This CDR3 comprises 15 residues. Per germline, CDR1 MGHRA and CDR2 YSYEKL. Here the CDR3 reads CASSQGLAGVGEQYF. The CDR3 DNA sequence: TGCGCCAGCAGCCAAGGTCTAGCGGGAGTAGGAGAGCAGTACTTC.

This chain uses TRBV7-8 with TRBJ1-5, with D unresolved. This CDR3 is built from 14 residues. CDR1 is SGHVS, CDR2 FQNEAQ, per germline. The V and J ends lost 1 base and 6 bases respectively, with 10 bases between them. The CDR3 DNA follows: TGTGCCAGCAGCTTAGGTGGCCGGAGTCAGCCCCAGCATTTT. Its translation is CASSLGGRSQPQHF.

The V and J genes are TRBV19 and TRBJ1-1; 7 bases match TRBD1. CDR3 length: 17 amino acids. Trimming removed 0 bases from V and 0 bases from J; junction bases left unmatched: 7. CDR1 and CDR2 (germline): LNHDA, SQIVND (reference sequence). The CDR3: CASSIDRTGAMNTEAFF. The DNA of the CDR3 is TGTGCCAGTAGTATAGATCGAACAGGGGCCATGAACACTGAAGCTTTCTTT.

This chain joins TRBV5-1 and TRBJ2-1; 12 nucleotides align to TRBD2. CDR3 length: 15 amino acids. The junction had 6 bases not matched to a gene; V was cut back by 7 bases and J by 4 bases. Germline V gene sequence: CDR1 SGHRS, CDR2 YFSETQ. CDR3 sequence (DNA): TGCGCCAGCTATCAGACTAGCGGGAGTTACAATGAGCAGTTCTTC. Its protein is CASYQTSGSYNEQFF. Full variable domain (remainder filled in from reference TRBV5-1 and TRBJ2-1): KAGVTQTPRYLIKTRGQQVTLSCSPISGHRSVSWYQQTPGQGLQFLFEYFSETQRNKGNFPGRFSGRQFSNSRSEMNVSTLELGDSALYLCASYQTSGSYNEQFFGPGTRLTVL.

This chain uses TRBV9 with TRBJ1-1; no clear D. V was shortened by 2 bases and J by 2 bases, with 10 bases between the two germline ends. The CDR3 contains 14 residues. In germline, CDR1 is SGDLS, CDR2 YYNGEE. CDR3 sequence reads: CASSVGPTNTEAFF. DNA of the CDR3: TGTGCCAGCAGCGTTGGGCCTACAAACACTGAAGCTTTCTTT.

The J gene is TRBJ2-3, the V gene TRBV4-1; D gene ambiguous. The germline V gene encodes CDR1 MGHRA and CDR2 YSYEKL. The length of the CDR3 is 15 residues. Trimming took 1 base from V and 0 from J, leaving 8 bases between them. CDR3 loop: CASSQVSGSTDTQYF. The DNA for the CDR3 is TGCGCCAGCAGCCAAGTATCCGGGAGCACAGATACGCAGTATTTT.

The chain employs TRBV7-6 and TRBJ1-6; D is unresolved. This CDR3 contains 13 residues. Trimming stripped 5 bases from V and 7 bases from J, with 9 bases between. The germline V gene has CDR1 SGHVS and CDR2 FNYEAQ. CDR3 nucleotides: TGTGCCAGCAGCCCCGGGTGGAATTCACCCCTCCACTTT. Translated: CASSPGWNSPLHF.

The chain has TRBV9 and TRBJ2-1; 9 positions match TRBD2. The CDR3 is 18 amino acids. CDR1 and CDR2 from the germline V gene are SGDLS and YYNGEE. Trimming cost V 4 bases and J 0 bases; bases outside gene matches: 11. DNA of the CDR3: TGTGCCAGCAGCTATGATCCCCTAGCGGGAAGCTCCTACAATGAGCAGTTCTTC. Translation: CASSYDPLAGSSYNEQFF.

This clone has only one observation. This chain links TRBV19 with TRBJ2-2, with 10 nucleotides matching TRBD1. The CDR3 consists of 18 residues. Germline lookup yields CDR1 LNHDA and CDR2 SQIVND (reference sequence). The V segment lost 7 bases and the J segment 2 bases; nucleotides outside the gene matches: 13. CDR3 region: CASKNSDRGRSNTGELFF. The CDR3 DNA sequence: TGTGCCAGTAAGAATTCTGACAGGGGGCGGTCAAACACCGGGGAGCTGTTTTTT.

This clone has a single count. The CDR3 here is CASSVDRRGLGFSGYF. CDR3 coding DNA: TGTGCCAGCAGCGTAGATAGAAGGGGACTAGGGTTCTCTGGGTACTTC. The chain is built from TRBV9 and TRBJ2-7; TRBD2 matches at 8 bases. The V segment lost 0 bases and the J segment 12 bases; nucleotides outside the gene matches: 17. Germline V gene data show CDR1 as SGDLS and CDR2 as YYNGEE. This CDR3 spans 16 amino acids.